Listed below are T cell receptor beta chains from one sample, sequenced in a study of vaccination and CD4 T cells after COVID-19. MiXCR was run by TCRdb on the PCR reads, yielding one entry per CDR3 protein. The repertoire includes about 12,000 distinct CDR3 sequences, 27% of them detected once, and 25% to 35% sits in the top ten. These receptors have no identified antigens. Material: CD4+ T cells from blood, cultured in vitro, obtained before SARS-CoV-2 vaccination. All receptors derive from a human donor who received a COVID-19 vaccine. The CDR3 runs from the conserved cysteine through the conserved F or W. A D gene is named only where the DNA matches it firmly.

v_call,d_call,cdr3_length,j_call,cdr3_aa,cdr3_nt
TRBV12-1,.,16,TRBJ2-2,CASSTSGGANTGELFF,TGTGCCAGCAGTACTAGCGGGGGGGCGAACACCGGGGAGCTGTTTTTT
TRBV6-1,TRBD1,15,TRBJ2-7,CASSDPRTGGDEQYF,TGTGCCAGCAGTGATCCTAGGACAGGGGGGGACGAGCAGTACTTC
TRBV5-4,.,13,TRBJ1-1,CASRQARNTEAFF,TGTGCCAGCAGACAAGCCAGGAACACTGAAGCTTTCTTT
TRBV12-5,.,14,TRBJ1-5,CASGLDSSNQPQHF,TGTGCTAGTGGTTTGGACAGTAGCAATCAGCCCCAGCATTTT
TRBV30,.,15,TRBJ1-2,CAWSVIYRSNYGYTF,TGTGCCTGGAGTGTAATTTATAGATCTAACTATGGCTACACCTTC
TRBV5-8,.,15,TRBJ2-6,CASSFLTPGANVLTF,TGTGCCAGCAGCTTTTTAACCCCTGGGGCCAACGTCCTGACTTTC
TRBV20-1,.,14,TRBJ1-1,CSAKTGYRDTEAFF,TGCAGTGCTAAAACAGGATATCGAGACACTGAAGCTTTCTTT
TRBV10-3,.,14,TRBJ2-3,CAIMRGGGTDTQYF,TGTGCCATCATGAGGGGGGGGGGCACAGATACGCAGTATTTT
TRBV10-2,TRBD1,15,TRBJ1-6,CASSSGQGNNSPLHF,TGCGCCAGCTCTTCAGGACAGGGGAATAATTCACCCCTCCACTTT
TRBV12-3/TRBV12-4,TRBD1,13,TRBJ1-5,CASSLDRAQPQHF,TGTGCCAGCAGCCTGGACAGGGCTCAGCCCCAGCATTTT